This T cell receptor beta chain was obtained from a study of identifying expanded T cells in peripheral blood. Findings of the study overall: Roughly 1.2 clones differed between technical replicates, versus about 15 and 19 over time. Variance in clone template counts between approximately two-week samples significantly increased with total template count across all healthy donors.

A note on this clone: Its antigen is currently unknown.

No infections or other immune events were documented during collection. Assay used: immunoSEQ multiplex PCR; TCRdb lists only in-frame clones, some missing. Of approximately 130,000 clones listed, more than 80% are singletons. Germline assignment: CDR1 SGHTA and CDR2 FQGNSA. V was cut by 1 base and J by 7 bases, with 10 bases left in between. The CDR3 sequence is 13 residues long. The origin of this receptor is a person between 18 and 69 years old in good health. The chain has TRBV7-2 and TRBJ1-1; weak D call: TRBD1 (6 bases). The sample taken for sequencing was blood. The CDR3 spells CASSLGGGLEAFF. The DNA for the CDR3 is TGTGCCAGCAGCTTAGGCGGGGGCCTTGAAGCTTTCTTT.